This T cell receptor (beta chain) is from a study of T cell responses to AZD1222 COVID-19 vaccine. Notes on the study in general: The number of AZD1222 recipients seropositive at baseline was only six.

Repertoires were generated with immunoSEQ multiplex PCR, while TCRdb's copy carries only in-frame clones and drops some. Seen here are fewer than 150,000 clones, approximately 88% observed once, and the top ten hold approximately 4%. Remarks on this clone: Its specificity is unknown.

The CDR3 contains 12 residues. CDR1 is LNHDA, CDR2 SQIVND, per germline (reference sequence). Trimming took 5 bases from V and 15 from J; bases not matched to a gene: 9. The chain uses TRBV19 and TRBJ2-1; TRBD1 matches 8 bases. The source of this sequence is an adult in good health. The sample was peripheral blood, taken on day 0 of AZD1222 vaccination. CDR3 nucleotide sequence: TGTGCCAGTAGTTCCGGACAGGGACGGGGGTTCTTC. Translated: CASSSGQGRGFF.